This entry features one T cell receptor (beta chain) sequence. The data were produced by immunoSEQ multiplex PCR, yet TCRdb's version contains in-frame clones alone and is incomplete. The table lists a few hundred thousand clones, around 87% of them singletons. Germline-derived CDR1 and CDR2 are SNHLY and FYNNEI. The V end lost 8 bases, the J end lost 5 bases, and 7 bases lay between the germline ends. The CDR3 is 11 residues long. This sample was taken from a study of blood T cell repertoires in COVID-19. Study-wide background: The United States, Italy and Spain were the sources of the acute and convalescent COVID-19 samples. The analysed material was cDNA or gDNA that came from T cells, B-cell-depleted T cells, or PBMCs.

All enrollees were roughly 18 to 95 years old and from fewer than 25 US areas. In assigning cohorts, the study relied on participant-reported clinical history. The receptor was isolated from a man aged 35 to 55 in a cohort exposed to, infected with or recovered from COVID-19 (not recorded which). Material for sequencing was PBMCs or T cells enriched from blood (not recorded which). V gene TRBV2 combines with J gene TRBJ2-1; D remains unclear. The CDR3 is CASAADNEQFF. The CDR3 DNA is TGTGCCAGCGCGGCAGACAATGAGCAGTTCTTC.